These T cell receptor beta chains were read from a single sample in a study of T-cell memory formation after mild COVID-19. TCRdb itself ran the 5' RACE reads through MiXCR, one entry per CDR3 protein. Altogether hundreds of thousands of distinct CDR3 sequences are present, approximately 25% being singletons, with the ten largest covering around 8.7%. The specimen was PBMCs or a T cell subset sorted from them (not recorded which). Source of these receptors: an adult woman who had mild COVID-19 (a few samples of this study predate the infection). Cell type and time point are not known. CDR3s include the opening cysteine and the closing phenylalanine or tryptophan. A D gene is named only where the DNA matches it firmly. Some rows have no size entry. The others give once, few or many, or a class for an expanded clone.

cdr3_aa cdr3_nt v_call d_call j_call clone_size
CASSTGGFEQYF TGTGCCAGCAGTACGGGGGGCTTCGAGCAGTACTTC TRBV7-9 - TRBJ2-7 few
CASSSRTSGRAYEQFF TGTGCCAGCAGCTCAAGGACTAGCGGGAGGGCCTATGAGCAGTTCTTC TRBV7-2 TRBD2 TRBJ2-1 -
CASRGPTEAFF TGTGCCAGCAGGGGGCCCACTGAAGCTTTCTTT TRBV2 - TRBJ1-1 many
CASSLARGGSGELFF TGCGCCAGCAGCTTGGCCCGGGGGGGATCCGGGGAGCTGTTTTTT TRBV5-1 TRBD2 TRBJ2-2 -
CASSYGRMNTEAFF TGTGCCAGCAGTTACGGACGGATGAACACTGAAGCTTTCTTT TRBV6-5 - TRBJ1-1 few
CASSSPGQGAISPLHF TGCGCCAGCAGCTCGCCGGGACAGGGGGCAATATCACCCCTCCACTTT TRBV5-1 TRBD1 TRBJ1-6 -
CASSFADRSSGQYF TGTGCCAGCAGTTTCGCGGACAGGAGCTCCGGGCAGTACTTC TRBV12-3/TRBV12-4 TRBD1 TRBJ2-7 -
CASRHGWASGGYEQYF TGCGCCAGCAGACACGGCTGGGCTAGCGGAGGCTACGAGCAGTACTTC TRBV5-1 TRBD2 TRBJ2-7 -
CASSSGLPDTQYF TGTGCCAGCAGCTCCGGACTACCAGATACGCAGTATTTT TRBV7-3 - TRBJ2-3 -
CASSGSGRGETQYF TGCGCCAGCAGCGGCAGCGGGAGGGGAGAGACCCAGTACTTC TRBV5-1 TRBD2 TRBJ2-5 -
CASSQGLAVPPYEQYF TGTGCCAGCAGCCAGGGCCTAGCGGTCCCCCCCTACGAGCAGTACTTC TRBV4-2 TRBD2 TRBJ2-7 -
CSVSRQGHGYTF TGCAGCGTTTCGAGACAGGGCCATGGCTACACCTTC TRBV29-1 TRBD1 TRBJ1-2 few
CASSSGFSEAFF TGTGCCAGTAGTTCGGGATTCTCTGAAGCTTTCTTT TRBV19 - TRBJ1-1 -
CASSLDPGAGQNTEAFF TGCGCCAGCAGCTTGGACCCCGGAGCTGGGCAGAACACTGAAGCTTTCTTT TRBV5-1 - TRBJ1-1 many
CASSPTMGGYTF TGTGCCAGCAGCCCCACGATGGGAGGCTACACCTTC TRBV6-5 - TRBJ1-2 few
CASRPSRLTDTQYF TGTGCCAGCAGACCCTCTCGTCTCACAGATACGCAGTATTTT TRBV7-8 - TRBJ2-3 -
CASSRRDFSVYNEQFF TGCGCCAGCAGCCGCCGGGACTTTTCCGTTTACAATGAGCAGTTCTTC TRBV5-1 - TRBJ2-1 -
CASSEGTGSSYEQYF TGTGCCAGCAGCGAGGGGACAGGTAGCTCCTACGAGCAGTACTTC TRBV9 TRBD1 TRBJ2-7 few
CASSPEGARETQYF TGTGCCAGCTCACCTGAGGGGGCGCGAGAGACCCAGTACTTC TRBV18 TRBD1 TRBJ2-5 few
CSARDRRGPEWYTQYF TGCAGTGCTAGAGATCGACGGGGACCGGAGTGGTATACGCAGTATTTT TRBV20-1 - TRBJ2-3 -
CASSASWGYEQYF TGTGCCAGCAGCGCTAGCTGGGGTTACGAGCAGTACTTC TRBV9 - TRBJ2-7 few
CATESDRVGTGELFF TGTGCCACGGAAAGTGACAGGGTGGGGACCGGGGAGCTGTTTTTT TRBV24-1 TRBD1 TRBJ2-2 few
CATSRGPRLGANVLTF TGTGCCACCAGCAGGGGACCCCGTTTGGGGGCCAACGTCCTGACTTTC TRBV15 - TRBJ2-6 few
CASTPGGVGRGQPQHF TGTGCCAGCACGCCCGGGGGCGTGGGTCGAGGCCAGCCCCAGCATTTT TRBV6-5 - TRBJ1-5 few
CASSLQTVGVGNEQFF TGTGCCAGCAGCTTGCAGACGGTCGGCGTAGGGAATGAGCAGTTCTTC TRBV11-2 - TRBJ2-1 -
CASRETPFSYNEQFF TGTGCCAGCAGAGAAACCCCTTTCTCCTACAATGAGCAGTTCTTC TRBV6-1 - TRBJ2-1 -
CASSYGTGAPYNEQFF TGTGCCAGCAGTTACGGGACAGGCGCCCCCTACAATGAGCAGTTCTTC TRBV6-5 TRBD1 TRBJ2-1 few
CATSRELTDQETQYF TGTGCCACCAGCAGAGAGCTGACAGACCAAGAGACCCAGTACTTC TRBV15 - TRBJ2-5 many
CATSDSGPNTEAFF TGTGCCACCAGTGATTCAGGGCCCAACACTGAAGCTTTCTTT TRBV24-1 - TRBJ1-1 few
CAIRDRENTEAFF TGTGCCATCAGGGACAGGGAAAACACTGAAGCTTTCTTT TRBV10-3 TRBD1 TRBJ1-1 -
CASSSQVSTEAFF TGTGCCAGCTCATCACAGGTGTCCACTGAAGCTTTCTTT TRBV18 - TRBJ1-1 -
CAWSVPRIPLRTEAFF TGTGCCTGGAGCGTTCCTCGGATACCCCTGAGGACTGAAGCTTTCTTT TRBV30 - TRBJ1-1 -
CASSHRGTEAFF TGTGCCAGCAGTCATAGGGGCACTGAAGCTTTCTTT TRBV2 - TRBJ1-1 -
CSAPPPDTDTQYF TGCAGTGCTCCACCGCCCGACACAGATACGCAGTATTTT TRBV20-1 - TRBJ2-3 few
CASSPGGWVTEAFF TGTGCCAGCAGCCCCGGAGGTTGGGTCACTGAAGCTTTCTTT TRBV7-9 - TRBJ1-1 -
CASNPGGGRTDTQYF TGTGCCAGCAACCCGGGGGGCGGTCGCACAGATACGCAGTATTTT TRBV7-3 - TRBJ2-3 -
CASSPKMDRNTGELFF TGTGCCAGCAGTCCCAAGATGGACCGAAACACCGGGGAGCTGTTTTTT TRBV5-5 - TRBJ2-2 many
CATSATDRGNGYTF TGTGCCACCAGCGCGACTGACAGGGGAAATGGCTACACCTTC TRBV24-1 TRBD1 TRBJ1-2 -
CASSPDSSGYTF TGCGCCAGCAGCCCGGACAGTTCTGGCTACACCTTC TRBV5-1 - TRBJ1-2 -
CAWSVSPSEPRQFF TGTGCCTGGAGTGTATCCCCTAGCGAGCCGCGGCAGTTCTTC TRBV30 - TRBJ2-1 -
CASSQDRGFHYGYTF TGTGCCAGCAGCCAAGACAGGGGTTTTCACTATGGCTACACCTTC TRBV4-2 - TRBJ1-2 few
CASSPDRGAEQYF TGTGCCAGCAGTCCTGACAGGGGTGCCGAGCAGTACTTC TRBV12-3/TRBV12-4 TRBD1 TRBJ2-7 -